The clone carrying this T cell receptor beta chain came up many times. This record comes from a study of spatial heterogeneity in lung cancer. Documented time point: sample taken at primary tumor resection. The authors sequenced whole RNA from tumor, nontumor lung or frozen PBMC without sorting. TCRdb reanalysed the 5' RACE reads using MiXCR and keeps one entry per CDR3 protein. Of approximately 40,000 distinct CDR3 sequences in the sample, around 7.5% were seen once. The sample in question was PBMCs, obtained at surgery. This TCR came from a male donor with early-stage non-small cell lung cancer.

The CDR3 DNA sequence: TGTGCCAGCAGCTTACCTTACCCGGGCACTGAAGCTTTCTTT. Protein product: CASSLPYPGTEAFF. The V call is TRBV7-2, the J call TRBJ1-1; D ambiguous. There are 14 residues in the CDR3. Germline V gene sequence: CDR1 SGHTA, CDR2 FQGNSA. Trimming cost V 2 bases and J 4 bases, with 11 bases left between them.